The TCR beta chain under discussion was sequenced for a study of vaccination effects on CD4 cells after COVID-19. The assay was immunoSEQ multiplex PCR, and TCRdb's table has in-frame clones only and misses some. The sample has tens of thousands of clones; under 85% are singletons. V shed 3 bases and J shed 0 bases, with 12 bases lying between them. The CDR3 totals 15 residues. The V gene's germline CDR1 is SQVTM and CDR2 ANQGSEA. Ahead of sequencing, the ViraFEST assay grew antigen-specific CD4+ T cells using viral peptide pools. Culture lasted roughly 9 days before CD4+ T cell isolation. All participants had two doses of either the BNT162b2 or mRNA-1273 vaccine. Both day 3 and day 7 saw half the medium replaced with IL-2 medium. In the case of this clone: No antigen is known for it.

Study observations and caveats: Researchers reported few convalescent patients and no early post-infection timepoints in the study.

The source was CD4+ T cells from PBMCs cultured with HCoV-OC43 spike peptides, collected after COVID-19 vaccination. Subset indicated: HCoV-OC43 spike overlapping peptide pool stimulation. This TCR was sampled from a human donor who received a COVID-19 vaccine. V gene TRBV29-1 combines with J gene TRBJ2-1; D call uncertain. The DNA of the CDR3 is TGCAGCGTTGAGGGTAGCAGGCGCTCCTACAATGAGCAGTTCTTC. It encodes CSVEGSRRSYNEQFF.